Each of the 30 T cell receptor beta chains below was sequenced from the same sample in a study of vaccination effects on CD4 cells after COVID-19. For these TCRs, the target antigens are not known. Prior to sequencing, the ViraFEST assay stimulated PBMC with viral peptide pools, which expanded the antigen-specific CD4+ T cells. CD4+ T cells were isolated after about eleven days of culture. The study found no prior SARS-CoV-2 infection in the vaccine recipients, who tested negative for nucleocapsid antibodies. Profiled with immunoSEQ multiplex PCR; TCRdb holds only in-frame clones, not every one. The repertoire holds 55,000 to 80,000 clones, about 65% seen once, with 3.5% to 4.5% in the top ten. The sequences come from CD4+ T cells from PBMCs cultured with HCoV-OC43 spike peptides, collected before COVID-19 vaccination. Subset given: HCoV-OC43 spike overlapping peptide pool stimulation. The receptors shown here come from a human donor who received a COVID-19 vaccine.

This clone appeared a few times. CDR3 bases: TGTGCCAGCAGTGAGCAACTAGAAAGCGAGCAGTACGTC. This sequence encodes CASSEQLESEQYV. The chain has TRBV2 and TRBJ2-7; tentative D call: TRBD2 (5 bases). The germline gives CDR1 SNHLY, CDR2 FYNNEI. This CDR3 region has 13 residues. V was cut by 3 bases and J by 6 bases, with 12 bases left in between.

CDR3 coding DNA: TGTGCCATCAATAGGGGGAGGCAGAGCACAGATACGCAGTATTTT. It yields the protein CAINRGRQSTDTQYF. V is TRBV10-3 and J is TRBJ2-3; D may match TRBD1 or TRBD2 (6 bases each). The CDR3 has 15 residues. Trimming took 7 bases from V and 0 from J, leaving 14 bases between them. Germline CDR1 is ENHRY and CDR2 is SYGVKD.

This rearrangement joins TRBV5-1 to TRBJ2-2; 8 bases match TRBD2. V shed 7 bases, J shed 8 bases, and the junction held 13 bases outside the gene matches. CDR3 length equals 15 residues. Germline V CDR1 and CDR2: SGHRS, YFSETQ. CDR3 DNA sequence: TGCGCCAGCTCCCAGGTAGCGGGGCTAGCGGGGGAGCTGTTTTTT. Its translation: CASSQVAGLAGELFF.

V gene TRBV7-2 combines with J gene TRBJ2-1; 11 positions match TRBD2. The V segment lost 5 bases and the J segment 10 bases; nucleotides outside the gene matches: 13. In germline, CDR1 is SGHTA, CDR2 FQGNSA. This CDR3 comprises 16 residues. CDR3 amino acids: CASSKDSGGAFLEQFF. The CDR3, as DNA: TGTGCCAGCAGCAAAGATAGCGGGGGGGCCTTCTTGGAGCAGTTCTTC.

This rearrangement joins TRBV11-1 to TRBJ2-7; maybe TRBD1 (6 bases). This CDR3 contains 15 residues. V gave up 6 bases and J gave up 0 bases, with 15 bases separating them. Germline loops: CDR1 SGHAT, CDR2 FQDESV (reference sequence). CDR3 DNA: TGTGCCAGCAGTCCCTACTCGGACAGCTCCTACGAGCAGTACGTC. Translation gives CASSPYSDSSYEQYV.

A remark on this clone: This sample also contains other DNA sequences that code for the same CDR3. The V gene is TRBV19, the J gene TRBJ2-2; D is uncertain. The CDR3 covers 12 residues. Germline loops: CDR1 LNHDA, CDR2 SQIVND (reference sequence). The germline V and J ends were trimmed by 2 bases and 3 bases, with 1 base remaining between them. The CDR3 loop reads CASSIYTGELFF. CDR3 DNA sequence: TGTGCCAGTAGTATATACACCGGGGAGCTGTTTTTT.

This clone was detected a few times. This chain connects TRBV7-2 to TRBJ2-7; possibly TRBD1 for D (6 bases). Germline-derived CDR1 and CDR2 are SGHTA and FQGNSA. The V and J ends lost 2 bases and 2 bases respectively, with 7 bases between them. There are 13 residues in the CDR3. The CDR3 protein is CASSLNRAYEQYV. The CDR3, as DNA: TGTGCCAGCAGCTTAAACAGGGCCTACGAGCAGTACGTC.

The V gene is TRBV30, the J gene TRBJ1-2, with D possibly matching TRBD1 (5 bases). Germline CDR1 reads GTSNPN; CDR2 reads SVGIG (reference sequence). The V end lost 8 bases, the J end lost 2 bases, and 12 bases lay between the germline ends. The CDR3 runs 12 residues. CDR3 loop: CALGPQNYGYTF. The CDR3 DNA reads TGTGCCCTGGGGCCGCAGAACTATGGCTACACCTTC.

The CDR3 nucleotides read TGCGCCAGCAGCCACCACGGAGGTGTGGGGGGGCGGACGGGTGATACGCAGTATTTT. This translates into CASSHHGGVGGRTGDTQYF. The chain couples TRBV4-3 to TRBJ2-3, with D perhaps TRBD2 (7 bases). Per germline, CDR1 LGHNA and CDR2 YSLEER. The CDR3 is 19 residues long. Trimming stripped 3 bases from V and 6 bases from J, with 28 bases between.

The chain couples TRBV21-1 to TRBJ1-3; TRBD1, as called in the table, went unchecked against the DNA. TRBV21-1 is a documented pseudogene. The CDR3 consists of 14 residues. CDR3 protein: CASSLSPSGNTIYF. The CDR3 DNA reads TGTGCCAGCAGCCTCAGTCCCTCTGGAAACACCATATATTTT.

The V call is TRBV4-3, the J call TRBJ2-7; TRBD1 matches at 9 bases. Per the germline V gene, CDR1 is LGHNA and CDR2 is YSLEER. There are 15 residues in the CDR3. Trimming took 5 bases from V and 4 from J; bases not matched to a gene: 9. In nucleotides, the CDR3 is TGCGCCAGCAGCATACCGGGACAGGGTGTATACGAGCAGTACGTC. Protein sequence: CASSIPGQGVYEQYV.

This clone has more than one count but fewer than ten. The chain has TRBV12-3 or TRBV12-4 and TRBJ2-1, with TRBD1 identical over 9 bases. This CDR3 comprises 13 residues. The V gene end was trimmed by 5 bases and the J gene end by 7 bases; junction bases not matched to a gene: 3. Here the CDR3 DNA reads TGTGCCAGCAGTAAGACAGGGGGGAATGAGCAGTTCTTC. This codes for CASSKTGGNEQFF.

This chain uses TRBV3-1 (or the pseudogene TRBV3-2) with TRBJ1-4, with 7 bases identical to TRBD1. Per the germline V gene, CDR1 is LGHDT and CDR2 is YNNKEL (reference sequence). J was trimmed by 6 bases and V by 7 bases; bases with no gene match: 5. The CDR3 consists of 13 residues. The CDR3 DNA is TGTGCCAGCACCACAGGGGAGCATGAAAAACTGTTTTTT. This encodes CASTTGEHEKLFF.

Only a few counts were recorded for this clone. The chain recombines TRBV18 with TRBJ1-2, with 7 bases that match TRBD1. CDR3 size: 16 residues. V lost 5 bases and J lost 0; bases outside the gene matches: 9. Germline CDR1 and CDR2: KGHSH and LQKENI. The DNA for the CDR3 is TGTGCCAGCTCAGGCGGGACAGAGCTTTCTAACTATGGCTACACCTTC. It translates to CASSGGTELSNYGYTF.

The rearrangement uses TRBV11-2 and TRBJ1-1; D is ambiguous. V was cut by 1 base and J by 1 base, with 4 bases left in between. Looked up from germline, CDR1 is SGHAT and CDR2 is FQNNGV. This CDR3 has 13 amino acids. The CDR3 spells CASSLVPNTEAFF. As DNA, the CDR3 is TGTGCCAGCAGCTTAGTCCCGAACACTGAAGCTTTCTTT.

The genes are TRBV18 and TRBJ1-1, with D perhaps TRBD1 (5 bases). Per germline, CDR1 KGHSH and CDR2 LQKENI. The CDR3 extends over 13 amino acids. V was shortened by 7 bases and J by 1 base, with 10 bases between the two germline ends. The CDR3 region has the DNA TGTGCCAGCTTACCGGGGCCGAACACTGAAGCTTTCTTT. Protein product: CASLPGPNTEAFF.

The chain uses TRBV24-1 and TRBJ2-3; D ambiguous. With 1 base removed from V and 1 base from J, the gap between germline ends came to 8 bases. Germline V gives CDR1 KGHDR, CDR2 SFDVKD. The CDR3 has 15 amino acids. CDR3 sequence: CATSDLPRGTDTQYF. CDR3 DNA: TGTGCCACCAGTGATTTACCCCGGGGCACAGATACGCAGTATTTT.

The chain carries TRBV12-5 and TRBJ2-1; 8 nucleotides align to TRBD1. Per germline, CDR1 LGHNT and CDR2 FRNRAP. The CDR3 has 17 residues. J was trimmed by 4 bases and V by 0 bases; bases with no gene match: 8. CDR3 nucleotide sequence: TGTGCTAGTGGTTTGGTTCCTTGGGACAGGTCTTACAATGAGCAGTTCTTC. Translation: CASGLVPWDRSYNEQFF.

This clone has a single count. The V call is TRBV2, the J call TRBJ2-3; D perhaps matches TRBD2 (8 bases). CDR1 is SNHLY and CDR2 is FYNNEI in the germline V gene. The CDR3 contains 19 residues. V was pared by 7 bases and J by 4 bases, with 30 bases between. CDR3 bases: TGTGCCAGCAACCGACAGGGAACTTCTCGGGGGGGCGTCGCAGATACGCAGTATTTT. Translated: CASNRQGTSRGGVADTQYF.

The genes are TRBV4-1 and TRBJ2-1, with 9 positions matching TRBD1. V lost 1 base and J lost 3; bases outside the gene matches: 4. The length of the CDR3 is 16 residues. CDR1 is MGHRA, CDR2 YSYEKL, per germline. This CDR3 is CASSQGNRGHYNEQFF. CDR3 DNA sequence: TGCGCCAGCAGCCAAGGGAACAGGGGGCACTACAATGAGCAGTTCTTC.

The chain recombines TRBV16 with TRBJ1-2; a possible D gene is TRBD1 (5 bases). Germline-derived CDR1 and CDR2 are KGHSY and FQNENV. The V and J ends lost 4 bases and 3 bases respectively, with 9 bases between them. CDR3 length equals 13 residues. The CDR3 sequence: CASSPARDYGYTF. The CDR3, as DNA: TGTGCCAGCAGCCCCGCCAGGGACTATGGCTACACCTTC.

The rearrangement joins TRBV5-4 to TRBJ2-7; D might be TRBD2 (6 bases). Trimming removed 4 bases from V and 5 bases from J, with 22 bases in between. The V gene's germline CDR1 is SGHNT and CDR2 YYREEE (reference sequence). The CDR3 sequence is 16 residues long. CDR3 sequence: CASSPGGTLLLHEQYV. DNA for the CDR3: TGTGCCAGCAGCCCTGGGGGGACCCTCCTACTACACGAGCAGTACGTC.

The CDR3 DNA is TGTGCCAGCACGCTAGGGGGGGTATACGGCTACACCTTC. Its translation is CASTLGGVYGYTF. V gene TRBV5-6 combines with J gene TRBJ1-2, with D possibly being TRBD1 (6 bases). Trimming left V 6 bases short and J 8 bases short, with 17 bases between. The germline gives CDR1 SGHDT, CDR2 YYEEEE. This CDR3 has 13 amino acids. The full variable domain, its missing parts supplied by reference TRBV5-6 and TRBJ1-2, is DAGVTQSPTHLIKTRGQQVTLRCSPKSGHDTVSWYQQALGQGPQFIFQYYEEEERQRGNFPDRFSGHQFPNYSSELNVNALLLGDSALYLCASTLGGVYGYTFGSGTRLTVV.

The gene calls are TRBV5-1 and TRBJ2-3; 9 bases fit TRBD1. V was clipped by 5 bases and J by 6 bases; unmatched bases: 13. This CDR3 spans 16 amino acids. Germline CDR1 SGHRS, CDR2 YFSETQ. Written as DNA, the CDR3 is TGCGCCAGCAGTTTTACGGGACAGGGATTTGAGGATACGCAGTATTTT. Translating gives CASSFTGQGFEDTQYF. Using reference TRBV5-1 and TRBJ2-3 for the parts outside the CDR3, the full variable domain is KAGVTQTPRYLIKTRGQQVTLSCSPISGHRSVSWYQQTPGQGLQFLFEYFSETQRNKGNFPGRFSGRQFSNSRSEMNVSTLELGDSALYLCASSFTGQGFEDTQYFGPGTRLTVL.

The sample holds one count of this clone. The rearrangement uses TRBV6-2 or TRBV6-3 and TRBJ2-5; 9 nucleotides match TRBD2. The V gene end was trimmed by 1 base and the J gene end by 5 bases; junction bases not matched to a gene: 8. Germline loops: CDR1 MNHEY, CDR2 SVGEGT. The CDR3 runs 16 residues. The CDR3 DNA is TGTGCCAGCAGTTACTATTCGGGACTAGCAAAGGAGACCCAGTACTTC. The encoded protein is CASSYYSGLAKETQYF.

The chain is built from TRBV18 and TRBJ2-3; a weak D match, TRBD1 (5 bases). The CDR3 is 15 residues long. Germline V CDR1 and CDR2: KGHSH, LQKENI. V shed 2 bases and J shed 5 bases, with 14 bases lying between them. The DNA of the CDR3 is TGTGCCAGCTCACCATTTCAGGGCGCAGAAGATACGCAGTATTTT. It yields the protein CASSPFQGAEDTQYF.

Only a few counts were recorded for this clone. J is TRBJ2-2 and V is TRBV4-1, with D tentatively TRBD1 or TRBD2 (5 bases each). This CDR3 spans 15 amino acids. The ends were cut back, 8 bases at V and 0 bases at J, with 13 bases in the middle. Germline values: CDR1 MGHRA, CDR2 YSYEKL. Written as DNA, the CDR3 is TGCGCCAGCGGACGGGACCACTCGAACACCGGGGAGCTGTTTTTT. It translates to CASGRDHSNTGELFF.

The rearrangement links TRBV6-5 to TRBJ2-6, with D maybe TRBD2 (5 bases). Germline V gene lookup returns CDR1 MNHEY and CDR2 SVGAGI. V was pared by 6 bases and J by 0 bases, with 6 bases between. The CDR3 runs to 14 residues. The CDR3 loop is CASRGSSGANVLTF. The CDR3 DNA is TGTGCCAGCAGGGGGAGCTCTGGGGCCAACGTCCTGACTTTC.

The table lists this clone with a few counts. This chain links TRBV4-3 with TRBJ1-4; 10 bases agree with TRBD1. Germline values: CDR1 LGHNA, CDR2 YSLEER. The CDR3 is 16 amino acids. Unmatched junction bases numbered 7, after V lost 1 base and J lost 8 bases. CDR3 sequence reads: CASSQAETGGNEKLFF. The CDR3 coding sequence is TGCGCCAGCAGCCAAGCCGAGACAGGGGGCAACGAAAAACTGTTTTTT.

V is TRBV5-8 and J is TRBJ2-5, with 8 positions matching TRBD2. Looked up from germline, CDR1 is SGHTS and CDR2 is YDEGEE. This CDR3 spans 16 amino acids. J was trimmed by 4 bases and V by 1 base; bases with no gene match: 9. The chain's CDR3 is CASSLSGGAFPETQYF. CDR3 bases: TGTGCCAGCAGCTTGAGCGGGGGCGCGTTCCCAGAGACCCAGTACTTC.